The entry below gives a single TCR beta chain sequence along with its context. The antigen remains unidentified. The data derive from a study of cytomegalovirus exposure and HLA in healthy donors. PCR was performed using 60 Vbeta and 13 Jbeta primers. Clones were read by immunoSEQ multiplex PCR, and TCRdb kept only the in-frame ones, dropping some. The sample comprises about 140,000 clones, roughly 78% of which are singletons, and over 2% rests with the top ten. V was pared by 6 bases and J by 7 bases, with 8 bases of the junction left unmatched. This CDR3 region has 14 residues. Germline V gene data show CDR1 as MNHEY and CDR2 as SMNVEV (reference sequence). Overall study results and limits: Altogether, about 160 TCR beta chains were recorded as cytomegalovirus-associated. From TCR beta sequences, most subjects' HLA-A and HLA-B alleles were reportedly predicted accurately. In a later analysis, TCR beta V- and J-gene trimming was associated with a missense DCLRE1C variant.

Sequencing was done on a sample of PBMCs. The sequence was collected from a man younger than 40 in good health and CMV-seronegative. The V call is TRBV27, the J call TRBJ1-5, with 8 bases that match TRBD1. The CDR3 DNA is TGTGCCAGCAGGCGGACAGGGTCTAGGCAGCCCCAGCATTTT. Translation gives CASRRTGSRQPQHF.